These 8 T cell receptor beta chains originate from one sample sequenced in a study of cytomegalovirus exposure and HLA in healthy donors. Profiling relied on immunoSEQ multiplex PCR, and the TCRdb table lists in-frame clones only, not all of them. The top ten clones hold about 4.1% of a sample with tens of thousands of clones, 94% of them seen once. The sample taken for sequencing was PBMCs. The source is a young man in good health and CMV-seropositive.

The rearrangement joins TRBV27 to TRBJ2-1; D is possibly TRBD2 (5 bases). The CDR3 consists of 16 residues. Between the trimmed V and J ends, which lost 4 bases and 4 bases, there was a span of 17 bases. From germline, CDR1 is MNHEY and CDR2 SMNVEV (reference sequence). The CDR3 DNA follows: TGTGCCAGCAGTTATCTCCGTCGAACTAGTTACAATGAGCAGTTCTTC. Amino acid sequence: CASSYLRRTSYNEQFF.

The J gene is TRBJ1-2, the V gene TRBV5-4, with 10 bases identical to TRBD1. Germline V gene data show CDR1 as SGHNT and CDR2 as YYREEE (reference sequence). The CDR3 is 15 amino acids. J gave up 7 bases and V 0 bases, and 6 bases lay outside the gene matches. CDR3 bases: TGTGCCAGCAGCTTGGAAGGGACAGGGGTACGTGGCTACACCTTC. The encoded protein is CASSLEGTGVRGYTF.

The chain joins TRBV5-8 to TRBJ1-2, with unresolved D. Germline V gene lookup returns CDR1 SGHTS and CDR2 YDEGEE. The CDR3 length is 13 residues. V lost 0 bases, J lost 6 bases, and 9 bases lay in between. CDR3 region: CASSLGAANGYTF. CDR3 DNA: TGTGCCAGCAGCTTGGGGGCAGCCAATGGCTACACCTTC.

This rearrangement joins TRBV10-3 to TRBJ2-7; D might be TRBD1 (6 bases). Germline CDR1 is ENHRY and CDR2 is SYGVKD. This CDR3 region has 14 residues. V shed 4 bases and J shed 1 base, with 11 bases lying between them. CDR3 residues: CAISGNRDSYEQYF. The DNA for the CDR3 is TGTGCCATCAGTGGTAACAGGGATTCCTACGAGCAGTACTTC.

This chain uses TRBV28 with TRBJ1-1; tentative D call: TRBD1 (5 bases). This CDR3 is built from 13 residues. The germline gives CDR1 MDHEN, CDR2 SYDVKM. Trimming removed 6 bases at V and 1 base at J, with 9 bases between. The CDR3: CASRGQTNTEAFF. Written as DNA, the CDR3 is TGTGCCAGCAGAGGACAAACGAACACTGAAGCTTTCTTT.

This rearrangement joins TRBV4-3 to TRBJ1-2; D might be TRBD1 (5 bases). V dropped 5 bases and J dropped 6 bases, with 10 bases sitting between them. This CDR3 has 12 residues. CDR1 LGHNA and CDR2 YSLEER come from the germline V gene. This CDR3 reads CASSLGGDGYTF. Written as DNA, the CDR3 is TGCGCCAGCAGCTTGGGAGGGGATGGCTACACCTTC.

The gene calls are TRBV6-1 and TRBJ2-3, with D possibly matching TRBD1 (5 bases). V was shortened by 2 bases and J by 6 bases, with 15 bases between the two germline ends. The germline V gene has CDR1 MNHNS and CDR2 SASEGT. This CDR3 spans 15 amino acids. This CDR3 reads CASSESLSGADTQYF. CDR3 DNA sequence: TGTGCCAGCAGTGAATCCCTCTCTGGGGCGGATACGCAGTATTTT.

V and J are TRBV7-9 and TRBJ2-3; 8 bases are shared with TRBD1. Germline CDR1 is SEHNR and CDR2 is FQNEAQ (reference sequence). J gave up 2 bases and V 2 bases, and 9 bases lay outside the gene matches. The CDR3 contains 17 residues. The CDR3 loop is CASSLRTGRSLTDTQYF. In DNA, the CDR3 is TGTGCCAGCAGCTTAAGGACAGGGAGGTCCCTCACAGATACGCAGTATTTT.